Sequencing of this TCR beta chain was carried out in a study of blood T cell repertoires in COVID-19. As for the study in general: There were acute and convalescent COVID-19 samples, and they came from the United States, Italy and Spain.

Assay: immunoSEQ multiplex PCR; the TCRdb copy retains only in-frame clones and omits some. The sample carries approximately 350,000 clones, 87% recorded once. J was trimmed by 4 bases and V by 1 base; bases with no gene match: 11. The CDR3 contains 16 residues. CDR1 and CDR2 (germline): SGHNT, YYREEE (reference sequence). Sequencing was done on a sample of peripheral blood. The chain uses TRBV5-4 and TRBJ2-7, with 7 bases that match TRBD2. The source is a woman between 45 and 65 years old with COVID-19, enrolled during active disease. The CDR3: CASSLSTGGRGYEQYF. Here the CDR3 DNA reads TGTGCCAGCAGCTTGAGTACTGGCGGGAGAGGGTACGAGCAGTACTTC.